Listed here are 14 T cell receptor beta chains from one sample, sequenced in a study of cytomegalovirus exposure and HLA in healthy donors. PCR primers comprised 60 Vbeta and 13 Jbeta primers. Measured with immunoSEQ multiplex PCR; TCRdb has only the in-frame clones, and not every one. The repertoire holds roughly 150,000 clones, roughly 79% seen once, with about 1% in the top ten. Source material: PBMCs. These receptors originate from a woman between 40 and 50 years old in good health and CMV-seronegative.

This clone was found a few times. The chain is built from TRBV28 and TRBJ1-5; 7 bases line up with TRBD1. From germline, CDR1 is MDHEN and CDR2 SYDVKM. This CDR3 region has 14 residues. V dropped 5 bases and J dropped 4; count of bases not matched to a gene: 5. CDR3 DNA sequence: TGTGCCAGCAGTCTCACGACAGGGAATCAGCCCCAGCATTTT. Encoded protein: CASSLTTGNQPQHF.

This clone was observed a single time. CDR3 in amino acids: CASSEETGGSQPQHF. Here the CDR3 DNA reads TGTGCCAGCAGTGAAGAGACAGGGGGGAGTCAGCCCCAGCATTTT. J is TRBJ1-5 and V is TRBV2, with 9 bases lining up with TRBD1. This CDR3 has 15 residues. J gave up 6 bases and V 1 base, and 4 bases lay outside the gene matches. Germline CDR1 is SNHLY and CDR2 is FYNNEI.

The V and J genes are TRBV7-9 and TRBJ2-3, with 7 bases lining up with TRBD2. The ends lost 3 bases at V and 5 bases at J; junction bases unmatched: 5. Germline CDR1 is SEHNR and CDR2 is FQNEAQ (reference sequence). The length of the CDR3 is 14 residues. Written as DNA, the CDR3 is TGTGCCAGCAGCTTGCGGGAGAAGGAAGATACGCAGTATTTT. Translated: CASSLREKEDTQYF.

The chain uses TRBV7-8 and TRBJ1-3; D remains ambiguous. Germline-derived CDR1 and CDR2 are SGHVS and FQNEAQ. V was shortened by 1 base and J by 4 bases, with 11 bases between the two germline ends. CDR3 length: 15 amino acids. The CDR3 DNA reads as TGTGCCAGCAGCTTAGAGCGGGTATCAGGAAACACCATATATTTT. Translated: CASSLERVSGNTIYF.

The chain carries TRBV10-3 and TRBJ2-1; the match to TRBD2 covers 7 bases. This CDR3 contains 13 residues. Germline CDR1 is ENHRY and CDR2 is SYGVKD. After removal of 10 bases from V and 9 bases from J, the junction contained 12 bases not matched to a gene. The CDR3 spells CASSRDQRGEQFF. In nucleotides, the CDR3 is TGTGCCAGTAGCCGGGACCAGCGGGGTGAGCAGTTCTTC.

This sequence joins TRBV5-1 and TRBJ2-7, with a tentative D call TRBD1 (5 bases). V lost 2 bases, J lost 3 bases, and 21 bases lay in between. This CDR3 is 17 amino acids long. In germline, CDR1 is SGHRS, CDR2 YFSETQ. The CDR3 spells CASSFHRLTEDIYEQYF. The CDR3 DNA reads TGCGCCAGCAGCTTTCACAGGTTGACCGAGGATATCTACGAGCAGTACTTC.

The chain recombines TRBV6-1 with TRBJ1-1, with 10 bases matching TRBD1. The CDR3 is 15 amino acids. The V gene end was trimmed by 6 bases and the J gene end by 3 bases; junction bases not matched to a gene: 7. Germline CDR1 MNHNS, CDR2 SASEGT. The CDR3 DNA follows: TGTGCCAGCAGGGGGACAGGGGCCTCGGACACTGAAGCTTTCTTT. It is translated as CASRGTGASDTEAFF.

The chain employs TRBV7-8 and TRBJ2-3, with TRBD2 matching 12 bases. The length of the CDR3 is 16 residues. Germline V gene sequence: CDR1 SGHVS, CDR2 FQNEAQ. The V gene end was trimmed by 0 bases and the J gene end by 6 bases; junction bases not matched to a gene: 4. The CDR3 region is CASSLAITSGGDTQYF. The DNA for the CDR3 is TGTGCCAGCAGCTTAGCGATAACTAGCGGGGGGGATACGCAGTATTTT.

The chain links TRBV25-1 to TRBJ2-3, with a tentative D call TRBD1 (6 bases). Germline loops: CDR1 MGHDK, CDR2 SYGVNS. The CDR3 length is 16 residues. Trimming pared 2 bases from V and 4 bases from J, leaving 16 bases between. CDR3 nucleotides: TGTGCCAGCAGTGAAAGAGGGAAAGCAGGGGCAGATACGCAGTATTTT. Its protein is CASSERGKAGADTQYF.

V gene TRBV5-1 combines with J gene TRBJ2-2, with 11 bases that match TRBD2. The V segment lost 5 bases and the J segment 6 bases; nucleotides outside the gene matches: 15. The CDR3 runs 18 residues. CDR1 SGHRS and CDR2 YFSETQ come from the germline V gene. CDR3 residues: CASSTRALAGVSPGELFF. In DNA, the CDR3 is TGCGCCAGCAGTACCCGGGCACTAGCGGGAGTAAGTCCCGGGGAGCTGTTTTTT.

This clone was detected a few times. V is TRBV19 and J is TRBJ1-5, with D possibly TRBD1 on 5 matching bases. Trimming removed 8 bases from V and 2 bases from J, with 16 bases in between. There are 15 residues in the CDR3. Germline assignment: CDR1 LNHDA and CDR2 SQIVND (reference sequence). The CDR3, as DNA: TGTGCCAGTGACCGCAGGGCCCAGGGCAATCAGCCCCAGCATTTT. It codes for CASDRRAQGNQPQHF.

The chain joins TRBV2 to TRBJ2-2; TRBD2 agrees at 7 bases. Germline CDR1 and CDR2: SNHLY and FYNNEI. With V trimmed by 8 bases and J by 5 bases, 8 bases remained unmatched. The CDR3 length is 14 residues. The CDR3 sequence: CASGEREKTGELFF. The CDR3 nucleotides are TGTGCCAGCGGCGAGCGGGAAAAGACCGGGGAGCTGTTTTTT.

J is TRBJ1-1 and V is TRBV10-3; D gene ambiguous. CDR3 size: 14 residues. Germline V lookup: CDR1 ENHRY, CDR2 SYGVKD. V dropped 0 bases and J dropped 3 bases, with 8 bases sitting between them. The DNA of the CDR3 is TGTGCCATCAGTGAGTCTGAGGGTGACACTGAAGCTTTCTTT. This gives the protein CAISESEGDTEAFF.

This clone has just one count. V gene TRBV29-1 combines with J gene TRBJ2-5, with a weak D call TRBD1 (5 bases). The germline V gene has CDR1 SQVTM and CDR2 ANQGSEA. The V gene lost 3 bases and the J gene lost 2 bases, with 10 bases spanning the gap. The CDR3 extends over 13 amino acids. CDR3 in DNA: TGCAGCGTTGACAGGGCAGATCAAGAGACCCAGTACTTC. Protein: CSVDRADQETQYF.